This TCR beta chain was recorded in a study of vaccination and CD4 T cells after COVID-19. Study-wide results and caveats: The median number of SARS-CoV-2-reactive clonotypes increased from around 21 to 38, a change that did not reach significance. Post-vaccination, and not before, a median about 90% of reactive clones appeared in convalescent patients.

An Oncomine TCR Beta short-read assay was used to sequence the DNA from cultured CD4+ T cells. Each CDR3 protein gets one entry after TCRdb re-called the PCR reads with MiXCR. The sample yields 20,000 to 25,000 distinct CDR3 sequences, approximately 40% seen once. This CDR3 comprises 14 residues. From germline, CDR1 is DFQATT and CDR2 SNEGSKA (reference sequence). V dropped 4 bases and J dropped 5 bases, with 15 bases sitting between them. This clonotype was seen a few times. The antigen remains unidentified. The time point denotes: late sampling 161 to 241 days after vaccination in three convalescent patients. The sample's treatment: approximately 11-day PBMC culture with coronavirus spike peptide pools or control peptides (ViraFEST assay). Following expansion of antigen-specific T cells with peptide pools, ViraFEST then sequenced TCRs.

This chain connects TRBV20-1 to TRBJ2-1, with D perhaps TRBD1 or TRBD2 (7 bases each). Material: CD4+ T cells from blood, cultured in vitro, obtained about 7 months after SARS-CoV-2 vaccination. The TCR originated in a human donor who had recovered from COVID-19. This CDR3 is CSANGGGTDNEQFF. In DNA, the CDR3 is TGCAGTGCTAATGGGGGAGGGACAGACAATGAGCAGTTCTTC.